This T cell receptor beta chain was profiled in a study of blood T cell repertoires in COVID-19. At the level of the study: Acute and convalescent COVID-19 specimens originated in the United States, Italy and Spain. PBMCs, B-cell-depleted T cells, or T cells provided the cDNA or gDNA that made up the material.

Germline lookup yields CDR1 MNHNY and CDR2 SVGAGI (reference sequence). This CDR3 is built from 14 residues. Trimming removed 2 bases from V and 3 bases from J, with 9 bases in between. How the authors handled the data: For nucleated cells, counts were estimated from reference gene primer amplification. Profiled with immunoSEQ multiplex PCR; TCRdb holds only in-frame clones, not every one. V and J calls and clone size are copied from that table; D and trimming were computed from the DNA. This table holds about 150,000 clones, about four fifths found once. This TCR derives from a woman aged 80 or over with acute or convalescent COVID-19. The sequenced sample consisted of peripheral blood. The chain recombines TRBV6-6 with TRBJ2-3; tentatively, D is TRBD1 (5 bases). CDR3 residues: CASSYQGWTDTQYF. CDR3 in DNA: TGTGCCAGCAGTTACCAGGGTTGGACAGATACGCAGTATTTT.